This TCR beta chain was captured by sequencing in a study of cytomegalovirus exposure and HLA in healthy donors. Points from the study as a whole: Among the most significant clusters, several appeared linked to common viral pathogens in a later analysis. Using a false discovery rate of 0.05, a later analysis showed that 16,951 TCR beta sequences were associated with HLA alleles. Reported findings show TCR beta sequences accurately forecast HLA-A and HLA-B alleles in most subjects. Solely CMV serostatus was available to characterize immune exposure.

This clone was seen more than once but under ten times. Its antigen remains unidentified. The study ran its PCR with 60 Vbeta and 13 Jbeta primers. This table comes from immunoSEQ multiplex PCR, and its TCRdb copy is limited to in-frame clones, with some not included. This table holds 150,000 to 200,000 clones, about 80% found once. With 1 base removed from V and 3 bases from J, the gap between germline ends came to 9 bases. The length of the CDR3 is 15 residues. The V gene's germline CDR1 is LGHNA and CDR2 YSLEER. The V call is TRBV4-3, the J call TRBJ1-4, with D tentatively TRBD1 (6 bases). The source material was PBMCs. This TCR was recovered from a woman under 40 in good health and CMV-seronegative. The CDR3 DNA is TGCGCCAGCAGCCAAGCAGGGGTTGCTAATGAAAAACTGTTTTTT. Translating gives CASSQAGVANEKLFF.